The T cell receptor beta chain described here comes from a study of blood T cell repertoires in COVID-19. On the study more broadly: Samples representing acute and convalescent COVID-19 were sourced from the United States, Italy and Spain. T cells, B-cell-depleted T cells, or PBMCs supplied cDNA or gDNA.

Authors' analysis steps: The assay estimated nucleated cells by amplifying reference gene primers. Clones were read by immunoSEQ multiplex PCR, and TCRdb kept only the in-frame ones, dropping some. V, J and clone size were drawn from that table, and D and trimming were deduced from the DNA. The sample has about 120,000 clones; around 90% are singletons. The sample comprised peripheral blood. The receptor's source is a woman between 50 and 59 years old with active or convalescent COVID-19.

The CDR3 is CASSPPPQDSLNEKLFF. The CDR3 DNA follows: TGTGCCAGCAGCCCACCCCCCCAGGACAGTTTGAATGAAAAACTGTTTTTT. This sequence joins TRBV7-9 and TRBJ1-4; possibly TRBD1 for D (6 bases). The CDR3 length is 17 residues. V dropped 5 bases and J dropped 5 bases, with 21 bases sitting between them. The germline V gene has CDR1 SEHNR and CDR2 FQNEAQ (reference sequence).